This T cell receptor beta chain was obtained from a study of blood T cells in healthy people across ages. A second PCR of about 6 to 11 cycles used a sample-barcoded 5' primer and a J-beta primer mix. Each single sample gave us at least 2.5 million CDR3-containing paired-end reads. TCRdb reprocessed the 5' RACE reads with MiXCR, giving one entry per CDR3 protein. In the table there are 450,000 to 650,000 distinct CDR3 sequences, approximately 25% of which are singletons. The germline V gene encodes CDR1 MDHEN and CDR2 SYDVKM. Trimming left V 3 bases short and J 1 base short, with 9 bases between. The CDR3 totals 14 residues. In this sample, this clonotype turned up a few times. This same sample was also part of a study on T cells of mothers and their children. Per that study: When mothers and children were related, their normalized repertoire overlap, which was always slightly higher, did not differ significantly from that of unrelated pairs.

The sample was blood. This chain links TRBV28 with TRBJ1-1, with D unresolved. The TCR sequence derives from a boy younger than 18 in good health. The CDR3 protein is CASSFRRANTEAFF. CDR3 nucleotide sequence: TGTGCCAGCAGTTTCCGTCGGGCGAACACTGAAGCTTTCTTT.